Below are 14 T cell receptor beta chains sequenced from a single sample in a study of blood T cell repertoires in COVID-19. This table comes from immunoSEQ multiplex PCR, and its TCRdb copy is limited to in-frame clones, with some not included. Of approximately 35,000 clones listed, 80% are singletons. The sequenced material came from peripheral blood. The receptors derive from an elderly man with acute or convalescent COVID-19.

This chain links TRBV18 with TRBJ2-7, with 7 nucleotides matching TRBD1. Per the germline V gene, CDR1 is KGHSH and CDR2 is LQKENI. V was pared by 3 bases and J by 6 bases, with 2 bases of the junction left unmatched. The CDR3 is 12 amino acids. The CDR3 coding sequence is TGTGCCAGCTCACCCGACAGGGTCGAGCAGTACTTC. Translation gives CASSPDRVEQYF.

This chain uses TRBV5-1 with TRBJ2-2; TRBD2 matches at 9 bases. Trimming took 4 bases from V and 4 from J; bases not matched to a gene: 14. CDR1 and CDR2 (germline): SGHRS, YFSETQ. CDR3 size: 18 residues. The CDR3 coding sequence is TGCGCCAGCAGCATTCGACAGGGCGGTAGCGGGGGCACCGGGGAGCTGTTTTTT. The encoded protein is CASSIRQGGSGGTGELFF.

Ten or more counts support this clone. The rearrangement links TRBV6-2 or TRBV6-3 to TRBJ2-2; 10 bases line up with TRBD1. The V segment lost 5 bases and the J segment 3 bases; nucleotides outside the gene matches: 3. The germline gives CDR1 MNHEY, CDR2 SVGEGT. This CDR3 has 15 residues. The CDR3 is CASSPGTGDTGELFF. The DNA for the CDR3 is TGTGCCAGCAGTCCCGGGACAGGGGACACCGGGGAGCTGTTTTTT.

Only one count was recorded for this clone. The rearrangement uses TRBV28 and TRBJ2-1, with a weak D call TRBD2 (5 bases). Trimming removed 6 bases from V and 6 bases from J, with 18 bases in between. This CDR3 is 15 amino acids long. Germline lookup yields CDR1 MDHEN and CDR2 SYDVKM. CDR3 sequence reads: CASSPLLTGVNEQFF. The CDR3, as DNA: TGTGCCAGCAGCCCCCTTTTGACCGGGGTCAATGAGCAGTTCTTC.

This clone was detected a few times. The V call is TRBV7-9, the J call TRBJ1-4; no firm D call. The CDR3 has 16 residues. V was cut by 5 bases and J by 0 bases, with 13 bases left in between. Germline assignment: CDR1 SEHNR and CDR2 FQNEAQ (reference sequence). The CDR3 is CASSPRLSATNEKLFF. As DNA, the CDR3 is TGTGCCAGCAGCCCCCGGTTGAGTGCAACTAATGAAAAACTGTTTTTT.

V gene TRBV10-3 combines with J gene TRBJ1-2, with D maybe TRBD1 (5 bases). Germline loops: CDR1 ENHRY, CDR2 SYGVKD. The CDR3 covers 14 residues. V gave up 6 bases and J gave up 6 bases, with 17 bases separating them. The CDR3 protein is CAISENGGTDGYTF. CDR3 DNA sequence: TGTGCCATCAGCGAAAATGGCGGGACGGATGGCTACACCTTC.

The chain has TRBV7-8 and TRBJ2-7, with 7 bases identical to TRBD1. The CDR3 is 13 residues long. Germline values: CDR1 SGHVS, CDR2 FQNEAQ. J gave up 4 bases and V 2 bases, and 2 bases lay outside the gene matches. The CDR3 here is CASSLTRGYEQYF. The CDR3 nucleotides read TGTGCCAGCAGCTTAACCAGGGGGTACGAGCAGTACTTC.

V usage is TRBV2 and J usage is TRBJ2-7; 8 bases are shared with TRBD1. The CDR3 is 12 amino acids. V shed 5 bases and J 3 bases; nucleotides not matched to a gene: 0. Germline V lookup: CDR1 SNHLY, CDR2 FYNNEI. The chain's CDR3 is CASSTGGYEQYF. The CDR3 nucleotides are TGTGCCAGCAGTACAGGGGGCTACGAGCAGTACTTC.

The chain employs TRBV11-2 and TRBJ2-5, with 11 bases aligning to TRBD1. Germline CDR1 SGHAT, CDR2 FQNNGV. V gave up 5 bases and J gave up 4 bases; unmatched junction bases: 6. CDR3 length: 15 amino acids. Written as DNA, the CDR3 is TGTGCCAGCAGCACCCCGGACAGGGGGCGAGAGACCCAGTACTTC. Translated, it gives CASSTPDRGRETQYF.

V gene TRBV7-3 combines with J gene TRBJ2-5, with TRBD1 matching 8 bases. The CDR3 runs 15 residues. Germline V gives CDR1 SGHTA, CDR2 FQGTGA. V dropped 0 bases and J dropped 2; count of bases not matched to a gene: 2. The CDR3 DNA reads TGTGCCAGCAGCTTAACCGGACAGGGTCAAGAGACCCAGTACTTC. It specifies CASSLTGQGQETQYF.

This clone turned up a few times. V gene TRBV12-3 or TRBV12-4 combines with J gene TRBJ2-1, with a possible D match to TRBD1 (6 bases). Deletions cut 5 bases from V and 7 bases from J, with 9 bases between. CDR3 size: 12 residues. CDR3 residues: CASSRQANEQFF. CDR3 nucleotides: TGTGCCAGCAGTCGACAGGCAAATGAGCAGTTCTTC.

The chain employs TRBV3-1 (or the pseudogene TRBV3-2) and TRBJ2-1; the D is unclear. The CDR3 runs 13 residues. V lost 5 bases, J lost 9 bases, and 14 bases lay in between. Germline V gene lookup returns CDR1 LGHDT and CDR2 YNNKEL (reference sequence). As DNA, the CDR3 is TGTGCCAGCAGCTCCGACTGGAACGGTGAGCAGTTCTTC. Amino acid sequence: CASSSDWNGEQFF.

The rearrangement links TRBV15 to TRBJ2-7, with TRBD1 as a possible D gene (5 bases). V was cut by 8 bases and J by 6 bases, with 11 bases left in between. The germline CDR1 and CDR2 sequences are LNHNV and YYDKDF (reference sequence). The CDR3 is 11 residues long. The CDR3 sequence: CATLQGTEQYF. The CDR3, as DNA: TGTGCCACCCTTCAGGGAACCGAGCAGTACTTC.

This rearrangement joins TRBV15 to TRBJ2-1; 13 bases are a match to TRBD2. CDR1 and CDR2 (germline): LNHNV, YYDKDF (reference sequence). With V trimmed by 1 base and J by 0 bases, 6 bases remained unmatched. This CDR3 contains 19 residues. DNA of the CDR3: TGTGCCACCAGCAGAGCCGGGACTAGCGGGGTGGGCTCCTACAATGAGCAGTTCTTC. Protein: CATSRAGTSGVGSYNEQFF.